What follows describes a single TCR beta chain. How the authors handled the data: From reference gene primer amplification, estimates of nucleated cell counts were derived. Generated by immunoSEQ multiplex PCR, the TCRdb table keeps only in-frame clones and is missing some. The V and J calls and the clone size are those of that table, but D and trimming were determined from the DNA. The data hold about 210,000 clones, with more than 85% observed a single time. The sample comes from a study of blood T cell repertoires in COVID-19. In the study overall: The samples span acute and convalescent COVID-19 from the United States, Italy and Spain. The analysed material was cDNA or gDNA that came from T cells, B-cell-depleted T cells, or PBMCs.

The CDR3 consists of 16 residues. Germline assignment: CDR1 MDHEN and CDR2 SYDVKM. V dropped 3 bases and J dropped 4; count of bases not matched to a gene: 11. This clonotype originated in a man aged 35 to 55 with acute or convalescent COVID-19. This chain links TRBV28 with TRBJ2-7, with 8 bases matching TRBD1. Source material: peripheral blood. CDR3 region: CASSFSRTGKDYEQYF. The CDR3 DNA follows: TGTGCCAGCAGTTTCTCCAGGACAGGGAAGGATTACGAGCAGTACTTC. Using reference TRBV28 and TRBJ2-7 for the parts outside the CDR3, the full variable domain is DVKVTQSSRYLVKRTGEKVFLECVQDMDHENMFWYRQDPGLGLRLIYFSYDVKMKEKGDIPEGYSVSREKKERFSLILESASTNQTSMYLCASSFSRTGKDYEQYFGPGTRLTVT.